The clone carrying this T cell receptor beta chain has ten or more counts. No antigen is known for it. The sample comes from a study of spatial heterogeneity in lung cancer. General study points: Higher tumor mutation counts went along with higher counts of expanded intratumoral alpha and beta TCRs.

The junction had 5 bases not matched to a gene; V was cut back by 3 bases and J by 1 base. The CDR3 covers 15 residues. CDR1 is MGHRA and CDR2 is YSYEKL in the germline V gene. MiXCR was run by TCRdb on the 5' RACE reads, yielding one entry per CDR3 protein. The table lists 14,000 or so distinct CDR3 sequences, about 4.8% of them singletons. The time point is: sample taken at primary tumor resection. Donors were under 90 untreated early-stage non-small cell lung cancer patients. The input material, whole RNA from tumor, nontumor lung or frozen PBMC, was sequenced unsorted. Sequencing used lung tumor tissue, obtained at surgery. V usage is TRBV4-1 and J usage is TRBJ1-1; TRBD1 aligns across 7 bases. The TCR originated in a female donor with early-stage non-small cell lung cancer. The DNA for the CDR3 is TGCGCCAGCAGCCAGGCCGACAGGGAGAACACTGAAGCTTTCTTT. Translated, it gives CASSQADRENTEAFF.